Reported below is one T cell receptor (beta chain). Its antigen is not known. Here immunoSEQ multiplex PCR was the method, and the copy in TCRdb shows in-frame clones only, minus some. The sample has over a million clones, roughly 97% seen once. V gave up 6 bases and J gave up 11 bases, with 17 bases separating them. Germline CDR1 and CDR2: LNHDA and SQIVND (reference sequence). CDR3 length: 13 amino acids. This record comes from a study of shared clonotypes between healthy human individuals. Study-level information: Participating donors consisted of two women and a few men aged 18 to 49. Study conclusions and caveats: Estimated richness was generally greater in naive than memory subsets.

This rearrangement joins TRBV19 to TRBJ1-5; a weak D match, TRBD1 (6 bases). The receptor comes from a man between 25 and 39 years old in good health. Source material: naive CD4+ T cells sorted from blood. Subset indicated: CD45RA+ positively selected. CDR3 in amino acids: CASSRGALTAQHF. DNA of the CDR3: TGTGCCAGTAGCCGGGGGGCCCTGACAGCCCAGCATTTT.